A single sample gave rise to the 23 T cell receptor beta chains below, sequenced in a study of T-cell memory formation after mild COVID-19. Via MiXCR, TCRdb re-called the 5' RACE reads, giving one row per CDR3 protein. The sample lists more than 150,000 distinct CDR3 sequences, roughly 12% occurring once. Material for sequencing was PBMCs or a T cell subset sorted from them (not recorded which). These receptors all come from a man between 18 and 35 years old who had mild COVID-19 (a few samples of this study predate the infection). Cell type and time point are not known.

This clonotype was recorded a few times. The J gene is TRBJ1-1, the V gene TRBV29-1, with D perhaps matching TRBD1 (5 bases). CDR1 is SQVTM, CDR2 ANQGSEA, per germline. This CDR3 spans 12 amino acids. The germline V and J ends were trimmed by 4 bases and 4 bases, with 10 bases remaining between them. CDR3 loop: CSVGFRVTEAFF. The CDR3 region has the DNA TGCAGCGTTGGATTCAGGGTCACTGAAGCTTTCTTT. The entire variable domain, with the rest obtained from reference TRBV29-1 and TRBJ1-1, is as follows: SAVISQKPSRDICQRGTSLTIQCQVDSQVTMMFWYRQQPGQSLTLIATANQGSEATYESGFVIDKFPISRPNLTFSTLTVSNMSPEDSSIYLCSVGFRVTEAFFGQGTRLTVV.

Only one count was recorded for this clonotype. The gene calls are TRBV28 and TRBJ2-7; D not certain. Germline V CDR1 and CDR2: MDHEN, SYDVKM. Trimming left V 5 bases short and J 1 base short, with 15 bases between. There are 15 residues in the CDR3. This CDR3 reads CASSVSRTASYEQYF. CDR3 bases: TGTGCCAGCAGTGTTTCAAGGACCGCGTCCTACGAGCAGTACTTC.

This clonotype was found many times. The V and J genes are TRBV7-6 and TRBJ1-1; 10 bases agree with TRBD1. Unmatched junction bases numbered 8, after V lost 5 bases and J lost 5 bases. CDR1 SGHVS and CDR2 FNYEAQ come from the germline V gene. The CDR3 has 15 residues. CDR3: CASSPTGGAMTEAFF. CDR3 DNA: TGTGCCAGCAGCCCGACAGGGGGCGCGATGACTGAAGCTTTCTTT. Combining the CDR3 with reference TRBV7-6 and TRBJ1-1 gives the whole variable domain GAGVSQSPRYKVTKRGQDVALRCDPISGHVSLYWYRQALGQGPEFLTYFNYEAQQDKSGLPNDRFSAERPEGSISTLTIQRTEQRDSAMYRCASSPTGGAMTEAFFGQGTRLTVV.

This clonotype was recorded once. V usage is TRBV9 and J usage is TRBJ2-1; 7 bases are a match to TRBD1. CDR1 and CDR2 from the germline V gene are SGDLS and YYNGEE. V shed 1 base and J 7 bases; nucleotides not matched to a gene: 5. The CDR3 consists of 14 residues. CDR3 coding DNA: TGTGCCAGCAGCGTATTGCCAGGGGGTAATGAGCAGTTCTTC. This sequence encodes CASSVLPGGNEQFF.

This clonotype has at least ten counts. The V and J genes are TRBV7-2 and TRBJ2-3; D remains unclear. The CDR3 is made up of 15 amino acids. Trimming removed 1 base from V and 2 bases from J, with 10 bases in between. Germline CDR1 and CDR2: SGHTA and FQGNSA. CDR3 DNA: TGTGCCAGCAGCTTAGATTACTTCTCCACAGATACGCAGTATTTT. It yields the protein CASSLDYFSTDTQYF.

The chain uses TRBV24-1 and TRBJ2-5; D is possibly TRBD1 (5 bases). Germline V gene sequence: CDR1 KGHDR, CDR2 SFDVKD. Trimming took 0 bases from V and 4 from J, leaving 8 bases between them. CDR3 size: 14 residues. CDR3 amino acids: CATSDLQGRETQYF. Here the CDR3 DNA reads TGTGCCACCAGTGATTTGCAGGGAAGAGAGACCCAGTACTTC.

This clonotype was recorded many times. The chain couples TRBV7-2 to TRBJ2-3; D is uncertain. V lost 7 bases to trimming and J lost 2 bases, with 13 bases between them. CDR1 and CDR2 (germline): SGHTA, FQGNSA. The CDR3 contains 14 residues. This CDR3 reads CASISSRATDTQYF. The CDR3 bases are TGTGCCAGCATAAGTTCTCGGGCCACAGATACGCAGTATTTT.

V usage is TRBV6-5 and J usage is TRBJ2-2, with D unresolved. CDR3 length: 14 residues. V lost 5 bases and J 4 bases, leaving 11 bases between the germline ends. The germline gives CDR1 MNHEY, CDR2 SVGAGI. CDR3 sequence (DNA): TGTGCCAGCAGTCTAAGTCAAGGCACCGGGGAGCTGTTTTTT. Amino acid sequence: CASSLSQGTGELFF.

In its sample, this clonotype was seen a few times. The chain recombines TRBV5-4 with TRBJ1-1, with 7 positions matching TRBD1. Trimming took 4 bases from V and 6 from J; bases not matched to a gene: 12. The CDR3 runs 15 residues. Germline V gene sequence: CDR1 SGHNT, CDR2 YYREEE (reference sequence). Here the CDR3 reads CASSGVGTVLSEAFF. The CDR3 bases are TGTGCCAGCAGCGGCGTCGGGACAGTGCTTTCTGAAGCTTTCTTT.

The rearrangement links TRBV5-6 to TRBJ1-5; 9 bases line up with TRBD1. This CDR3 spans 14 amino acids. Germline CDR1 reads SGHDT; CDR2 reads YYEEEE. V lost 4 bases and J lost 6; bases outside the gene matches: 5. In DNA, the CDR3 is TGTGCCAGCAGCGCGGGACAGGGCACTCAGCCCCAGCATTTT. Protein sequence: CASSAGQGTQPQHF.

There are a few counts of this clonotype. The chain links TRBV7-9 to TRBJ2-5; tentative D call: TRBD1 (5 bases). The germline V and J ends were trimmed by 5 bases and 1 base, with 14 bases remaining between them. The CDR3 runs to 15 residues. The germline V gene encodes CDR1 SEHNR and CDR2 FQNEAQ (reference sequence). CDR3: CASSLFGAAQETQYF. DNA for the CDR3: TGTGCCAGCAGCCTATTTGGGGCAGCCCAAGAGACCCAGTACTTC.

This clonotype was observed a handful of times. This sequence joins TRBV5-1 and TRBJ2-2; D gene uncertain. From germline, CDR1 is SGHRS and CDR2 YFSETQ. Trimming left V 1 base short and J 6 bases short, with 16 bases between. The CDR3 has 16 amino acids. The CDR3 spells CASSLYVDIVPGELFF. CDR3 in DNA: TGCGCCAGCAGCTTGTACGTTGACATAGTACCCGGGGAGCTGTTTTTT.

The chain joins TRBV7-2 to TRBJ1-2; no definite D call. The CDR3 is 10 residues long. V was shortened by 5 bases and J by 12 bases, with 10 bases between the two germline ends. Germline assignment: CDR1 SGHTA and CDR2 FQGNSA. The CDR3 protein is CASSLPANTF. The CDR3, as DNA: TGTGCCAGCAGCCTCCCGGCTAACACCTTC.

This clonotype appeared a few times. Because the CDR3 is missing its conserved closing phenylalanine or tryptophan, this is likely a read error. This sequence joins TRBV29-1 and TRBJ2-5, with D unclear. V was cut by 6 bases and J by 1 base, with 6 bases left in between. CDR1 SQVTM and CDR2 ANQGSEA come from the germline V gene. The CDR3 runs 11 residues. CDR3 in DNA: TGCAGCGTGCGAAGCCAAGAGACCCAGTACTCC. It yields the protein CSVRSQETQYS.

This rearrangement joins TRBV6-6 to TRBJ1-5; a weak D match, TRBD1 (5 bases). The V and J ends lost 1 base and 6 bases respectively, with 13 bases between them. There are 15 residues in the CDR3. Germline assignment: CDR1 MNHNY and CDR2 SVGAGI (reference sequence). The CDR3 region has the DNA TGTGCCAGCAGTTACTTGTCCCAGGGAGGTCAGCCCCAGCATTTT. Translating it yields CASSYLSQGGQPQHF.

The chain uses TRBV7-2 and TRBJ2-2, with D possibly matching TRBD2 (5 bases). The CDR3 is made up of 16 amino acids. Germline CDR1 is SGHTA and CDR2 is FQGNSA. V lost 5 bases and J lost 0, with 13 bases in between. The CDR3 DNA reads TGTGCCAGCAGCCCAGACCCGGGGACGAACACCGGGGAGCTGTTTTTT. Amino acids: CASSPDPGTNTGELFF.

This clonotype showed up many times. The J gene is TRBJ2-5, the V gene TRBV20-1; no firm D call. V gave up 0 bases and J gave up 5 bases, with 13 bases separating them. In germline, CDR1 is DFQATT, CDR2 SNEGSKA (reference sequence). The CDR3 has 14 amino acids. This CDR3 is CSAREAPQAETQYF. The DNA of the CDR3 is TGCAGTGCTAGAGAGGCCCCTCAGGCGGAGACCCAGTACTTC.

This clonotype appeared a few times. The chain combines TRBV20-1 with TRBJ2-5; 7 bases align to TRBD2. The CDR3 is 12 amino acids. Trimming took 7 bases from V and 2 from J; bases not matched to a gene: 4. Germline assignment: CDR1 DFQATT and CDR2 SNEGSKA (reference sequence). CDR3 coding DNA: TGCAGTGGGAGCGGGGAACAAGAGACCCAGTACTTC. Its protein is CSGSGEQETQYF.

V is TRBV11-2 and J is TRBJ2-3; D call uncertain. Germline CDR1 and CDR2: SGHAT and FQNNGV. Trimming took 9 bases from V and 0 from J, leaving 10 bases between them. CDR3 length: 13 residues. CDR3 sequence: CARSLPSTDTQYF. DNA of the CDR3: TGTGCCAGAAGCCTTCCGAGCACAGATACGCAGTATTTT.

The sample holds a few counts of this clonotype. The J gene is TRBJ2-3, the V gene TRBV9; D might be TRBD1 (6 bases). The germline V gene encodes CDR1 SGDLS and CDR2 YYNGEE. Trimming pared 3 bases from V and 0 bases from J, leaving 14 bases between. The CDR3 is made up of 16 amino acids. The CDR3 nucleotides are TGTGCCAGCAGCGGAAAGTCAGGGGTCAGCACAGATACGCAGTATTTT. This encodes CASSGKSGVSTDTQYF.

This clonotype occurred a few times. The chain employs TRBV27 and TRBJ1-2; the match to TRBD1 covers 10 bases. The germline V gene has CDR1 MNHEY and CDR2 SMNVEV (reference sequence). V was pared by 6 bases and J by 3 bases, with 4 bases of the junction left unmatched. There are 14 residues in the CDR3. This chain's CDR3 is CASRGQGRYYGYTF. The CDR3 bases are TGTGCCAGCAGGGGACAGGGGCGCTACTATGGCTACACCTTC.

In this sample, this clonotype turned up a few times. V and J are TRBV5-6 and TRBJ2-2; TRBD2 agrees at 7 bases. CDR1 is SGHDT and CDR2 is YYEEEE in the germline V gene. The CDR3 covers 16 residues. V was pared by 4 bases and J by 4 bases, with 10 bases of the junction left unmatched. The CDR3 is CASSARTRRVTGELFF. The DNA of the CDR3 is TGTGCCAGCAGCGCAAGGACTAGGCGAGTCACCGGGGAGCTGTTTTTT. The complete variable domain, with remaining parts taken from reference TRBV5-6 and TRBJ2-2, reads DAGVTQSPTHLIKTRGQQVTLRCSPKSGHDTVSWYQQALGQGPQFIFQYYEEEERQRGNFPDRFSGHQFPNYSSELNVNALLLGDSALYLCASSARTRRVTGELFFGEGSRLTVL.

This chain uses TRBV4-1 with TRBJ2-3; the match to TRBD2 covers 9 bases. In germline, CDR1 is MGHRA, CDR2 YSYEKL. V shed 0 bases and J 2 bases; nucleotides not matched to a gene: 9. The CDR3 is made up of 18 amino acids. The CDR3 loop reads CASSQEPRAGGSTDTQYF. The CDR3 DNA reads TGCGCCAGCAGCCAAGAGCCCAGGGCGGGGGGGTCCACAGATACGCAGTATTTT.